Below are 6 T cell receptor beta chains sequenced from a single sample in a study of blood T cell repertoires in COVID-19. Sequencing used immunoSEQ multiplex PCR; TCRdb keeps in-frame clones, though not all of them. The sample yields some 190,000 clones, roughly four fifths seen once. Sequenced sample: peripheral blood. These receptors all stem from a woman between 35 and 50 years old with COVID-19, enrolled during active disease.

This chain links TRBV24-1 with TRBJ2-1, with TRBD2 matching 8 bases. Trimming took 1 base from V and 8 from J; bases not matched to a gene: 9. The CDR3 is made up of 16 amino acids. Germline V gene sequence: CDR1 KGHDR, CDR2 SFDVKD. CDR3 coding DNA: TGTGCCACCAGTGATTTCGTAGCGGGAAAGTGGGATGAGCAGTTCTTC. It translates to CATSDFVAGKWDEQFF.

The CDR3: CASSPGGGQGYYEQYF. In nucleotides, the CDR3 is TGTGCCAGCAGCCCAGGTGGGGGACAGGGGTACTACGAGCAGTACTTC. This chain links TRBV5-5 with TRBJ2-7; TRBD1 aligns across 10 bases. Unmatched junction bases numbered 10, after V lost 4 bases and J lost 3 bases. Germline values: CDR1 SGHKS, CDR2 YYEKEE (reference sequence). The CDR3 runs to 16 residues.

This clone was found a few times. The chain uses TRBV10-3 and TRBJ1-5; 7 bases line up with TRBD1. V gave up 10 bases and J gave up 6 bases; unmatched junction bases: 9. There are 13 residues in the CDR3. Germline values: CDR1 ENHRY, CDR2 SYGVKD. In DNA, the CDR3 is TGTGCCACGGAGGAGGGGGCGGGTCAGCCCCAGCATTTT. Amino acid sequence: CATEEGAGQPQHF.

The genes are TRBV2 and TRBJ1-6; a possible D gene is TRBD1 (6 bases). V was shortened by 3 bases and J by 7 bases, with 10 bases between the two germline ends. CDR1 and CDR2 (germline): SNHLY, FYNNEI. The CDR3 contains 14 residues. CDR3: CASSESDRNSPLHF. Here the CDR3 DNA reads TGTGCCAGCAGTGAGTCGGACAGAAATTCACCCCTCCACTTT.

The V call is TRBV11-3, the J call TRBJ1-1; 9 bases line up with TRBD1. The ends lost 5 bases at V and 3 bases at J; junction bases unmatched: 1. CDR1 and CDR2 (germline): SGHNT, YENEEA. The length of the CDR3 is 13 residues. The CDR3 DNA sequence: TGTGCCAGCAGCAGACAGGGGGACACTGAAGCTTTCTTT. Protein sequence: CASSRQGDTEAFF.

V is TRBV21-1 and J is TRBJ2-7; TRBD1, the table's D call, lacks a check against the DNA. TRBV21-1 is a pseudogene. This CDR3 is 19 amino acids long. The CDR3: CASSKALFSAQGSSYEQYF. In nucleotides, the CDR3 is TGTGCCAGCAGCAAAGCGCTTTTTTCCGCGCAGGGGAGCTCCTACGAGCAGTACTTC.